This TCR beta chain appears in the sequencing data of a study of T-cell memory formation after mild COVID-19. The wider study: Across donors, TCR clusters were largely donor specific.

Study-wide points: Among clones contracting day 15 to 85, CD4/CD8 was balanced, whereas later expanders leaned CD4+. Prior to infection, memory already included some responding clones, suggesting cross-reactive memory joined.

The V and J ends lost 4 bases and 5 bases respectively, with 11 bases between them. Looked up from germline, CDR1 is SGHTA and CDR2 is FQGTGA. There are 13 residues in the CDR3. TCRdb ran MiXCR on the 5' RACE reads and lists one entry per CDR3 protein. The sample has roughly 400,000 distinct CDR3 sequences, roughly 18% seen once. This clonotype was counted only a few times. Its matching antigen is unknown. The chain links TRBV7-3 to TRBJ2-5, with no clear D. Sequenced material: PBMCs or a T cell subset sorted from them (not recorded which). The receptor comes from a man aged 18 to 30 who had mild COVID-19 (a few samples of this study predate the infection). Cell type and time point are not known. In nucleotides, the CDR3 is TGTGCCAGCAGCTCCATGCAAGTGGAGACCCAGTACTTC. Translated: CASSSMQVETQYF.